A single sample is the source of the 21 T cell receptor beta chains below, sequenced in a study of shared clonotypes between healthy human individuals. Clones were read by immunoSEQ multiplex PCR, and TCRdb kept only the in-frame ones, dropping some. This sample carries around 1.5 million clones, 95% to 99% of them seen once, and the ten largest clones take about 0.4%. The sample taken for sequencing was naive CD4+ T cells sorted from blood. This sample's subset: CD45RA+ positively selected. The receptors come from a young man in good health.

The chain recombines TRBV5-8 with TRBJ2-7; D ambiguous. The CDR3 extends over 11 amino acids. In germline, CDR1 is SGHTS, CDR2 YDEGEE. Trimming removed 1 base at V and 8 bases at J, with 7 bases between. The CDR3 coding sequence is TGTGCCAGCAGCTTGCCGACACAGCAGTACTTC. It encodes CASSLPTQQYF.

The rearrangement links TRBV7-2 to TRBJ2-1; no clear D. Per germline, CDR1 SGHTA and CDR2 FQGNSA. Trimming removed 1 base from V and 5 bases from J, with 9 bases in between. This CDR3 contains 14 residues. CDR3 nucleotides: TGTGCCAGCAGCTTAGGGGGATATAACAATGAGCAGTTCTTC. It translates to CASSLGGYNNEQFF.

The chain combines TRBV6-6 with TRBJ1-2; 7 nucleotides line up with TRBD1. Germline assignment: CDR1 MNHNY and CDR2 SVGAGI (reference sequence). The V segment lost 10 bases and the J segment 5 bases; nucleotides outside the gene matches: 10. This CDR3 comprises 13 residues. In DNA form, the CDR3 reads TGTGCCACCAGATCGGACAGGCTTTATGGCTACACCTTC. Residues: CATRSDRLYGYTF.

A single count supports this clone. The chain uses TRBV7-6 and TRBJ2-2; TRBD2 matches 7 bases. The length of the CDR3 is 16 residues. The V gene end was trimmed by 1 base and the J gene end by 1 base; junction bases not matched to a gene: 3. CDR1 SGHVS and CDR2 FNYEAQ come from the germline V gene. CDR3 bases: TGTGCCAGCAGCTTAGGGCTAGCGGTGAACACCGGGGAGCTGTTTTTT. It translates to CASSLGLAVNTGELFF.

The rearrangement uses TRBV10-2 and TRBJ2-7; D ambiguous. Per the germline V gene, CDR1 is WSHSY and CDR2 is SAAADI. V lost 0 bases, J lost 7 bases, and 10 bases lay in between. CDR3 length equals 13 residues. The CDR3 DNA follows: TGCGCCAGCAGTGAGTCAGGCCTGCGGGAGCAGTACTTC. Translated: CASSESGLREQYF.

On this clone: The same CDR3 arises from other DNA sequences in this sample as well. This chain connects TRBV28 to TRBJ2-7; no definite D call. Germline assignment: CDR1 MDHEN and CDR2 SYDVKM. Trimming removed 2 bases from V and 6 bases from J, with 8 bases in between. This CDR3 has 12 residues. The CDR3 coding sequence is TGTGCCAGCAGTTTAGAAGGTTTCGAGCAGTACTTC. Protein sequence: CASSLEGFEQYF.

This clone appeared once. The chain uses TRBV9 and TRBJ2-3; the match to TRBD2 covers 14 bases. V lost 4 bases to trimming and J lost 2 bases; unmatched junction nucleotides: 9. The germline CDR1 and CDR2 sequences are SGDLS and YYNGEE. The CDR3 extends over 18 amino acids. The CDR3 here is CASSSRLAGGLATDTQYF. The CDR3 coding sequence is TGTGCCAGCAGCTCACGACTAGCGGGAGGGCTGGCCACAGATACGCAGTATTTT.

This chain joins TRBV30 and TRBJ2-3, with TRBD1 identical over 8 bases. CDR3 length equals 13 residues. J lost 1 base, V lost 3 bases, and 0 bases had no gene match. CDR1 GTSNPN and CDR2 SVGIG come from the germline V gene (reference sequence). The CDR3, as DNA: TGTGCCTGGAGGGACAGGGGCACAGATACGCAGTATTTT. As protein: CAWRDRGTDTQYF.

Of note for this clone: A junction boundary mismatches the germline segment, possibly from a read error. This chain links TRBV7-2 with TRBJ2-7, with TRBD2 identical over 11 bases. Looked up from germline, CDR1 is SGHTA and CDR2 is FQGNSA. The CDR3 extends over 13 amino acids. The chain's CDR3 is CASSLAGGLEQYF. The CDR3 DNA reads TGTGCCAGCAGCCTAGCGGGGGGACTCGAGCAGTACTTC.

This rearrangement joins TRBV28 to TRBJ1-5, with D tentatively TRBD1 (6 bases). The germline V and J ends were trimmed by 11 bases and 4 bases, with 12 bases remaining between them. The CDR3 extends over 12 amino acids. Looked up from germline, CDR1 is MDHEN and CDR2 is SYDVKM. The CDR3 bases are TGTGCCGTACAGGGAACTAATCAGCCCCAGCATTTT. Amino acid sequence: CAVQGTNQPQHF. The entire variable domain, with the rest obtained from reference TRBV28 and TRBJ1-5, is as follows: DVKVTQSSRYLVKRTGEKVFLECVQDMDHENMFWYRQDPGLGLRLIYFSYDVKMKEKGDIPEGYSVSREKKERFSLILESASTNQTSMYLCAVQGTNQPQHFGDGTRLSIL.

The chain links TRBV4-2 to TRBJ2-1; D ambiguous. Germline V gene lookup returns CDR1 LGHNA and CDR2 YNFKEQ. V was clipped by 4 bases and J by 6 bases, with 7 bases between them. The CDR3 has 12 residues. The CDR3 reads CASSLKGNEQFF. The DNA of the CDR3 is TGTGCCAGCAGCCTCAAGGGCAATGAGCAGTTCTTC.

The chain combines TRBV6-4 with TRBJ2-3; TRBD1 agrees at 7 bases. Germline-derived CDR1 and CDR2 are MRHNA and SNTAGT. CDR3 size: 14 residues. J lost 0 bases, V lost 3 bases, and 0 bases had no gene match. The CDR3 spells CASSETGSTDTQYF. The DNA of the CDR3 is TGTGCCAGCAGTGAGACAGGGAGCACAGATACGCAGTATTTT.

V gene TRBV5-4 combines with J gene TRBJ2-3; D tentatively reads TRBD1 or TRBD2 (7 bases each). CDR1 SGHNT and CDR2 YYREEE come from the germline V gene (reference sequence). The V gene lost 3 bases and the J gene lost 2 bases, with 10 bases spanning the gap. The CDR3 totals 14 residues. The CDR3 loop is CASSWEGATDTQYF. CDR3 in DNA: TGTGCCAGCAGCTGGGAGGGGGCCACAGATACGCAGTATTTT.

The V gene is TRBV4-1, the J gene TRBJ1-2; the D gene is possibly TRBD1 (6 bases). This CDR3 is built from 16 residues. From germline, CDR1 is MGHRA and CDR2 YSYEKL. V was trimmed by 3 bases and J by 4 bases, leaving 18 bases between them. CDR3 loop: CASSQGVGARSYGYTF. CDR3 bases: TGCGCCAGCAGCCAGGGGGTGGGGGCGCGCTCCTATGGCTACACCTTC.

The V gene is TRBV5-4, the J gene TRBJ1-1, with unresolved D. Germline CDR1 and CDR2: SGHNT and YYREEE (reference sequence). V was cut by 4 bases and J by 5 bases, with 21 bases left in between. The CDR3 length is 16 residues. CDR3 nucleotide sequence: TGTGCCAGCAGCCCGCCCCGGGGTCGCGGGGATACTGAAGCTTTCTTT. Translation gives CASSPPRGRGDTEAFF.

This chain uses TRBV7-9 with TRBJ1-3; unclear D gene. This CDR3 contains 14 residues. The germline V gene encodes CDR1 SEHNR and CDR2 FQNEAQ (reference sequence). The V end lost 3 bases, the J end lost 2 bases, and 8 bases lay between the germline ends. The chain's CDR3 is CASSLIQTGNTIYF. The CDR3 DNA sequence: TGTGCCAGCAGCTTGATACAGACTGGAAACACCATATATTTT.

This chain connects TRBV2 to TRBJ2-7; 14 bases are a match to TRBD2. The CDR3 length is 16 residues. V shed 7 bases, J shed 4 bases, and the junction held 9 bases outside the gene matches. Looked up from germline, CDR1 is SNHLY and CDR2 is FYNNEI. Written as DNA, the CDR3 is TGTGCCAGCAAATTGGGACTAGCGGGAGTAATGTACGAGCAGTACTTC. This codes for CASKLGLAGVMYEQYF.

This clone showed up just once. This chain joins TRBV18 and TRBJ2-1; D possibly corresponds to TRBD2 (6 bases). Trimming left V 1 base short and J 3 bases short, with 10 bases between. The CDR3 totals 15 residues. Germline lookup yields CDR1 KGHSH and CDR2 LQKENI. CDR3 coding DNA: TGTGCCAGCTCACCACGGGGGGAGGTCTACAATGAGCAGTTCTTC. Its translation: CASSPRGEVYNEQFF. Drawing the rest from reference TRBV18 and TRBJ2-1, the complete variable domain is NAGVMQNPRHLVRRRGQEARLRCSPMKGHSHVYWYRQLPEEGLKFMVYLQKENIIDESGMPKERFSAEFPKEGPSILRIQQVVRGDSAAYFCASSPRGEVYNEQFFGPGTRLTVL.

The chain uses TRBV21-1 and TRBJ2-2; TRBD2, as called in the table, went unchecked against the DNA. TRBV21-1 is tagged as a pseudogene. The CDR3 totals 16 residues. The CDR3 coding sequence is TGTGCCAGCAGCTCCCTTAGCGGGAGGTACACCGGGGAGCTGTTTTTT. Protein product: CASSSLSGRYTGELFF.

In its sample, this clone was seen once. The J gene is TRBJ2-3, the V gene TRBV25-1, with D maybe TRBD2 (6 bases). Germline lookup yields CDR1 MGHDK and CDR2 SYGVNS. The CDR3 length is 16 residues. Trimming took 4 bases from V and 4 from J, leaving 18 bases between them. CDR3 protein: CASSAHLAGSADTQYF. As DNA, the CDR3 is TGTGCCAGCAGTGCCCACCTCGCGGGAAGCGCAGATACGCAGTATTTT. The full variable domain, with the rest looked up from reference TRBV25-1 and TRBJ2-3, is EADIYQTPRYLVIGTGKKITLECSQTMGHDKMYWYQQDPGMELHLIHYSYGVNSTEKGDLSSESTVSRIRTEHFPLTLESARPSHTSQYLCASSAHLAGSADTQYFGPGTRLTVL.

The chain links TRBV7-8 to TRBJ2-7, with 7 bases lining up with TRBD1. The CDR3 spans 15 residues. Trimming cost V 5 bases and J 0 bases; bases outside gene matches: 7. Germline CDR1 is SGHVS and CDR2 is FQNEAQ. CDR3 DNA sequence: TGTGCCAGCAGCCCGCGGACAGGCCTCTCCTACGAGCAGTACTTC. As protein: CASSPRTGLSYEQYF.